These 12 T cell receptor beta chains came from one sample sequenced in a study of identical twins. In TCRdb, the 5' RACE reads were re-called with MiXCR into one record per CDR3 protein. This table holds roughly 1.6 million distinct CDR3 sequences, about 30% found once. The material sequenced was cord blood. The receptors here all came from a newborn girl in good health.

The chain is built from TRBV4-2 and TRBJ2-7, with 12 bases fitting TRBD2. The germline V gene encodes CDR1 LGHNA and CDR2 YNFKEQ. The CDR3 covers 17 residues. Germline trimming cut 0 bases from V and 4 bases from J; bases unmatched to any gene: 7. CDR3 loop: CASSQDLRTSGKYEQYF. The CDR3 DNA follows: TGTGCCAGCAGCCAAGATCTAAGGACTAGCGGGAAATACGAGCAGTACTTC.

Many counts were recorded for this clonotype. The chain recombines TRBV20-1 with TRBJ2-3; D is ambiguous. V dropped 4 bases and J dropped 7 bases, with 6 bases sitting between them. This CDR3 comprises 10 residues. The germline V gene encodes CDR1 DFQATT and CDR2 SNEGSKA (reference sequence). CDR3 nucleotides: TGCAGTGCTAAACGCCATACGCAGTATTTT. Translation gives CSAKRHTQYF.

The sample holds many counts of this clonotype. The J gene is TRBJ1-4, the V gene TRBV7-6; D gene uncertain. This CDR3 is built from 15 residues. CDR1 is SGHVS, CDR2 FNYEAQ, per germline. V was pared by 0 bases and J by 0 bases, with 5 bases between. CDR3 DNA: TGTGCCAGCAGCTTAGCGGCGTCAACTAATGAAAAACTGTTTTTT. Its protein product is CASSLAASTNEKLFF.

The V and J genes are TRBV12-3 or TRBV12-4 and TRBJ2-1; TRBD2 is a possible D gene (6 bases). This CDR3 is 14 amino acids long. V dropped 6 bases and J dropped 7 bases, with 16 bases sitting between them. In nucleotides, the CDR3 is TGTGCCAGCAGCCCTCAGGAGGGCTGGAATGAGCAGTTCTTC. Protein sequence: CASSPQEGWNEQFF.

As to this clonotype: The junction differs from germline at one of its ends, possibly a read error. The CDR3 protein is CASSKGTGSTDTQYF. CDR3 nucleotide sequence: TGTGCTAGCAGTAAGGGGACAGGGAGCACAGATACGCAGTATTTT. This rearrangement joins TRBV6-5 to TRBJ2-3; TRBD1 aligns across 9 bases. The CDR3 runs 15 residues. Germline V gene lookup returns CDR1 MNHEY and CDR2 SVGAGI.

This clonotype showed up just a few times. This rearrangement joins TRBV20-1 to TRBJ1-2; 7 bases line up with TRBD1. This CDR3 region has 12 residues. CDR1 is DFQATT, CDR2 SNEGSKA, per germline (reference sequence). With 1 base clipped from V and 7 bases from J, the junction kept 3 bases outside the gene matches. The CDR3 DNA reads TGCAGTGCTAGAGGACAGGGTCCTGGCTACACCTTC. Translating gives CSARGQGPGYTF.

V usage is TRBV28 and J usage is TRBJ2-3; possible D gene TRBD1, 6 bases. CDR3 size: 16 residues. The germline V and J ends were trimmed by 1 base and 3 bases, with 14 bases remaining between them. Germline V gives CDR1 MDHEN, CDR2 SYDVKM. In nucleotides, the CDR3 is TGTGCCAGCAGTTTATACCGGACAGTGGGGACAGATACGCAGTATTTT. It translates to CASSLYRTVGTDTQYF.

A note on this clonotype: Sequence at one end of the junction differs from germline and may be a read error. V is TRBV14 and J is TRBJ2-7; tentatively, D is TRBD2 (6 bases). The CDR3 covers 11 residues. Germline CDR1 is SGHDN and CDR2 is FVKESK. The CDR3 spells CASSQGRERYF. CDR3 coding DNA: TGTGCCAGCAGCCAAGGTCGGGAGCGGTACTTC.

The genes are TRBV2 and TRBJ2-2; D unresolved. CDR3 size: 18 residues. V was clipped by 2 bases and J by 2 bases, with 18 bases between them. Germline CDR1 SNHLY, CDR2 FYNNEI. The CDR3 spells CASSEKFFGPGNTGELFF. As DNA, the CDR3 is TGTGCCAGCAGTGAAAAGTTTTTCGGACCCGGAAACACCGGGGAGCTGTTTTTT.

The rearrangement joins TRBV20-1 to TRBJ2-3, with 10 positions matching TRBD1. Germline V gene data show CDR1 as DFQATT and CDR2 as SNEGSKA (reference sequence). Unmatched junction bases numbered 4, after V lost 0 bases and J lost 1 base. The CDR3 covers 16 residues. The DNA of the CDR3 is TGCAGTGCTAGAGATCCCGGGACAGGGGGCACAGATACGCAGTATTTT. Translation gives CSARDPGTGGTDTQYF.

The table lists this clonotype with a count of one. This chain joins TRBV20-1 and TRBJ2-3, with 13 nucleotides matching TRBD2. The CDR3 length is 16 residues. Trimming took 0 bases from V and 4 from J; bases not matched to a gene: 4. CDR1 and CDR2 (germline): DFQATT, SNEGSKA (reference sequence). This CDR3 reads CSARDGGLAGPDTQYF. The DNA of the CDR3 is TGCAGTGCTAGAGATGGGGGACTAGCGGGACCAGATACGCAGTATTTT.

The chain joins TRBV7-2 to TRBJ2-7; 11 positions agree with TRBD2. The CDR3 sequence is 15 residues long. CDR1 and CDR2 (germline): SGHTA, FQGNSA. V was pared by 3 bases and J by 4 bases, with 5 bases of the junction left unmatched. CDR3 sequence reads: CASSFASGGYYEQYF. CDR3 DNA sequence: TGTGCCAGCAGCTTTGCTAGCGGGGGGTATTACGAGCAGTACTTC.